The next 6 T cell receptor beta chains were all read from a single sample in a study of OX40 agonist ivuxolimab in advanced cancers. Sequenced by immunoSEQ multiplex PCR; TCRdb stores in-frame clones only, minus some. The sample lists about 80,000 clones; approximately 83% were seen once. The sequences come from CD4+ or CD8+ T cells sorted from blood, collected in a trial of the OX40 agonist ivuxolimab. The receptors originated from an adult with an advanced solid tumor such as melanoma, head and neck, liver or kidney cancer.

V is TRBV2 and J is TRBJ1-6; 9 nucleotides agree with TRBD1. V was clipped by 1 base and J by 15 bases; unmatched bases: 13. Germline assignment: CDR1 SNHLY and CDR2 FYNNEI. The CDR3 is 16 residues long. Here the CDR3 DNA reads TGTGCCAGCAGTGAAGGGCGGACAGGGGTACTGGGACACCTCCACTTT. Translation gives CASSEGRTGVLGHLHF.

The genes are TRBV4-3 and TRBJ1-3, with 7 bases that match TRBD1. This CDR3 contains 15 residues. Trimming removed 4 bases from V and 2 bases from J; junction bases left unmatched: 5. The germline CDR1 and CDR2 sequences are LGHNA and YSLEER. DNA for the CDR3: TGCGCCAGCAGCCTACTACAGGGGACTGGAAACACCATATATTTT. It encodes CASSLLQGTGNTIYF.

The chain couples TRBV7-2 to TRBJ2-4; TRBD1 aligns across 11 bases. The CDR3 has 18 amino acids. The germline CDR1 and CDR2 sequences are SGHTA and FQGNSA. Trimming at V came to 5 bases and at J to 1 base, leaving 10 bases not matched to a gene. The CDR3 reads CASSPPGTGGGAKNIQYF. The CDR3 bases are TGTGCCAGCAGCCCTCCCGGGACAGGGGGTGGGGCCAAAAACATTCAGTACTTC.

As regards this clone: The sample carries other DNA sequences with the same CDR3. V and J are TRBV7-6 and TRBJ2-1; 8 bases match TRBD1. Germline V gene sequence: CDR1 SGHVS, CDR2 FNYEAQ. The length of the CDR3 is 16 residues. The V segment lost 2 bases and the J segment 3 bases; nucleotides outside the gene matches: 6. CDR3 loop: CASSLTGGRGYNEQFF. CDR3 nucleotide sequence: TGTGCCAGCAGCTTAACAGGGGGGCGGGGCTACAATGAGCAGTTCTTC.

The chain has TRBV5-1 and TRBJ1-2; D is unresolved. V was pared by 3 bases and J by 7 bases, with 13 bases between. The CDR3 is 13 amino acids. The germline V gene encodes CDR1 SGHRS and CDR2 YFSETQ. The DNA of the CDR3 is TGCGCCAGCAGCTCCGAGGGATCAAGTGGCTACACCTTC. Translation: CASSSEGSSGYTF.

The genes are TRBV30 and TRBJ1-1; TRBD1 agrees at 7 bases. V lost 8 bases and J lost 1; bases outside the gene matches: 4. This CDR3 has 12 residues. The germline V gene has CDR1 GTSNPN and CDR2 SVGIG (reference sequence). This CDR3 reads CAGRQGNTEAFF. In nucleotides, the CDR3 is TGTGCCGGAAGACAGGGGAACACTGAAGCTTTCTTT.